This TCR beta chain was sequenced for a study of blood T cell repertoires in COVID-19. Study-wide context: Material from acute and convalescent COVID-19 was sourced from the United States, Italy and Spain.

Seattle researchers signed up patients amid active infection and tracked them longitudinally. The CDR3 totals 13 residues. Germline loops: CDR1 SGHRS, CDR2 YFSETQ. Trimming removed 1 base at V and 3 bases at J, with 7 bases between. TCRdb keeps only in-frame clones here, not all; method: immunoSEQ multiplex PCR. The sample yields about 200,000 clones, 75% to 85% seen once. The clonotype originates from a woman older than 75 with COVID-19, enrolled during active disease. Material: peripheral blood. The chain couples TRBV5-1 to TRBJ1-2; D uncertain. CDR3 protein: CASSLWQDYGYTF. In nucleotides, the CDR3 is TGCGCCAGCAGCTTGTGGCAAGACTATGGCTACACCTTC.